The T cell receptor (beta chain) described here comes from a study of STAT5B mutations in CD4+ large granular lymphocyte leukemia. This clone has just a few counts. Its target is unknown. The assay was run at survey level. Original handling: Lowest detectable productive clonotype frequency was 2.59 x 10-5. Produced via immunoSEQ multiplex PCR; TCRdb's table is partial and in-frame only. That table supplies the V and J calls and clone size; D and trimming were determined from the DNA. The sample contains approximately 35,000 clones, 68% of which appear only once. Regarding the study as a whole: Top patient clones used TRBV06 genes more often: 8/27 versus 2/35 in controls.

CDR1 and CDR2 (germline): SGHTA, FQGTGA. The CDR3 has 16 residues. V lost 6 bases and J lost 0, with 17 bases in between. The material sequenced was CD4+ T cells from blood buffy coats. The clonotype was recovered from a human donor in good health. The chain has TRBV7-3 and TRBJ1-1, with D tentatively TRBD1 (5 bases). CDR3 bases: TGTGCCAGCAGAGCTCGGGCAGGGCCCATGAACACTGAAGCTTTCTTT. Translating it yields CASRARAGPMNTEAFF.